This T cell receptor (beta chain) was recovered during a study of cytomegalovirus exposure and HLA in healthy donors. Researchers ran the PCR with 60 Vbeta and 13 Jbeta primers. TCRdb's table, derived via immunoSEQ multiplex PCR, lists solely in-frame clones and lacks some. The repertoire consists of around 190,000 clones, with just under 80% occurring once and the leading ten covering less than 3.5%. This clone was seen ten or more times. V was trimmed by 1 base and J by 0 bases, leaving 7 bases between them. Looked up from germline, CDR1 is SGHAT and CDR2 is FQDESV (reference sequence). This CDR3 is 15 amino acids long.

The J gene is TRBJ2-1, the V gene TRBV11-1; D is unclear. The sample taken for sequencing was PBMCs. The TCR comes from a female donor in good health and CMV-seronegative. The DNA of the CDR3 is TGTGCCAGCAGCTTAGAGTTTAGCTCCTACAATGAGCAGTTCTTC. Translating it yields CASSLEFSSYNEQFF.